A single sample is the source of the 21 T cell receptor beta chains below, sequenced in a study of T cell responses to AZD1222 COVID-19 vaccine. Repertoires were generated with immunoSEQ multiplex PCR, while TCRdb's copy carries only in-frame clones and drops some. The sample consists of over 150,000 clones, approximately 87% of them appearing once. The sequencing used peripheral blood, collected 28 days after the second AZD1222 dose. The receptors originated from an adult who received the AZD1222 COVID-19 vaccine.

This clone was recorded a few times. J is TRBJ1-3 and V is TRBV4-1; the match to TRBD1 covers 7 bases. The germline CDR1 and CDR2 sequences are MGHRA and YSYEKL. This CDR3 has 13 residues. Germline trimming cut 8 bases from V and 6 bases from J; bases unmatched to any gene: 7. This CDR3 is CASATTGENTIYF. The CDR3 bases are TGCGCCAGCGCCACCACAGGGGAAAACACCATATATTTT.

The V call is TRBV4-2, the J call TRBJ1-1; D perhaps matches TRBD1 (6 bases). Per the germline V gene, CDR1 is LGHNA and CDR2 is YNFKEQ. The CDR3 is 17 residues long. Trimming cost V 4 bases and J 3 bases, with 21 bases left between them. The CDR3 DNA reads TGTGCCAGCAGCCCCGAAGTTCACAGGGTTCGGGACACTGAAGCTTTCTTT. Its protein product is CASSPEVHRVRDTEAFF.

This chain links TRBV11-2 with TRBJ1-2; D uncertain. In germline, CDR1 is SGHAT, CDR2 FQNNGV. CDR3 length equals 14 residues. Trimming removed 0 bases at V and 4 bases at J, with 9 bases between. The CDR3 region has the DNA TGTGCCAGCAGCTTAGACACCACCTTCTATGGCTACACCTTC. Residues: CASSLDTTFYGYTF.

The gene calls are TRBV29-1 and TRBJ2-7; TRBD1 might be the D (6 bases). Germline V gene data show CDR1 as SQVTM and CDR2 as ANQGSEA. This CDR3 comprises 13 residues. The germline V and J ends were trimmed by 7 bases and 3 bases, with 16 bases remaining between them. The CDR3 here is CSASQDRYYEQYF. CDR3 coding DNA: TGCAGCGCCAGCCAGGACAGATACTACGAGCAGTACTTC.

This chain uses TRBV30 with TRBJ1-5; D remains ambiguous. Trimming removed 2 bases from V and 2 bases from J, with 13 bases in between. Per germline, CDR1 GTSNPN and CDR2 SVGIG (reference sequence). The CDR3 covers 15 residues. The CDR3 protein is CAWSPKGLGNQPQHF. CDR3 nucleotide sequence: TGTGCCTGGAGTCCCAAGGGCCTTGGCAATCAGCCCCAGCATTTT.

This clone has only one observation. The chain couples TRBV5-8 to TRBJ2-3; D unresolved. CDR1 is SGHTS, CDR2 YDEGEE, per germline. Trimming removed 0 bases at V and 2 bases at J, with 13 bases between. This CDR3 region has 16 residues. The CDR3 nucleotides read TGTGCCAGCAGCTTGGTGGCCCCTTCCCCCACAGATACGCAGTATTTT. As protein: CASSLVAPSPTDTQYF.

This rearrangement joins TRBV5-5 to TRBJ2-3, with D possibly being TRBD2 (5 bases). The V gene's germline CDR1 is SGHKS and CDR2 YYEKEE (reference sequence). The CDR3 sequence is 13 residues long. The V and J ends lost 4 bases and 4 bases respectively, with 10 bases between them. The CDR3 protein is CASSLAGPDTQYF. The CDR3 DNA reads as TGTGCCAGCAGCCTCGCGGGTCCAGATACGCAGTATTTT.

The V gene is TRBV5-6, the J gene TRBJ1-2; D ambiguous. Per the germline V gene, CDR1 is SGHDT and CDR2 is YYEEEE. Between the trimmed V and J ends, which lost 4 bases and 5 bases, there was a span of 18 bases. This CDR3 has 15 residues. The CDR3 sequence is CASSQPVLLGYGYTF. The CDR3 DNA is TGTGCCAGCAGCCAACCGGTCTTACTTGGGTATGGCTACACCTTC. The whole variable domain, filled in from reference TRBV5-6 and TRBJ1-2, reads DAGVTQSPTHLIKTRGQQVTLRCSPKSGHDTVSWYQQALGQGPQFIFQYYEEEERQRGNFPDRFSGHQFPNYSSELNVNALLLGDSALYLCASSQPVLLGYGYTFGSGTRLTVV.

This clone has a handful of counts. The chain employs TRBV2 and TRBJ2-7; TRBD1 aligns across 7 bases. CDR3 length: 13 residues. Germline V lookup: CDR1 SNHLY, CDR2 FYNNEI. Unmatched junction bases numbered 6, after V lost 7 bases and J lost 3 bases. CDR3 residues: CASNRDSHYEQYF. The CDR3 region has the DNA TGTGCCAGCAACCGGGACAGTCACTACGAGCAGTACTTC.

The V call is TRBV12-5, the J call TRBJ1-2, with D possibly matching TRBD1 (6 bases). This CDR3 comprises 14 residues. Trimming removed 4 bases at V and 5 bases at J, with 14 bases between. The germline CDR1 and CDR2 sequences are LGHNT and FRNRAP. This CDR3 reads CASGSREGGYGYTF. For the CDR3, the DNA is TGTGCTAGTGGTTCGCGCGAGGGGGGTTATGGCTACACCTTC.

This clone was found a few times. J is TRBJ1-6 and V is TRBV30; no firm D call. Germline lookup yields CDR1 GTSNPN and CDR2 SVGIG (reference sequence). With 5 bases removed from V and 0 bases from J, the gap between germline ends came to 14 bases. This CDR3 comprises 16 residues. The CDR3 nucleotides read TGTGCCTGGCCGGAACAATTTAGCTCCTATAATTCACCCCTCCACTTT. The encoded protein is CAWPEQFSSYNSPLHF.

The chain employs TRBV7-2 and TRBJ2-5; D may be TRBD1 (6 bases). The CDR3 sequence is 15 residues long. Trimming removed 6 bases at V and 0 bases at J, with 14 bases between. Germline lookup yields CDR1 SGHTA and CDR2 FQGNSA. CDR3 residues: CASSPRQGYQETQYF. DNA of the CDR3: TGTGCCAGCAGTCCTAGGCAGGGGTACCAAGAGACCCAGTACTTC. The full variable domain, in which reference TRBV7-2 and TRBJ2-5 provide the parts outside the CDR3, is GAGVSQSPSNKVTEKGKDVELRCDPISGHTALYWYRQSLGQGLEFLIYFQGNSAPDKSGLPSDRFSAERTGGSVSTLTIQRTQQEDSAVYLCASSPRQGYQETQYFGPGTRLLVL.

The chain uses TRBV30 and TRBJ1-2; D call uncertain. The CDR3 has 11 residues. Trimming took off 3 bases at V and 8 bases at J, with 10 bases between the two ends. Germline CDR1 and CDR2: GTSNPN and SVGIG (reference sequence). The CDR3 region has the DNA TGTGCCTGGAGCCCCGTAGCGGGCTACACCTTC. It translates to CAWSPVAGYTF.

The chain combines TRBV5-1 with TRBJ1-1; the D is unclear. This CDR3 has 14 residues. The germline V gene has CDR1 SGHRS and CDR2 YFSETQ. Trimming shortened V by 5 bases and J by 5 bases, and 16 bases separated the two germline ends. The CDR3 loop reads CASRTDGLRTEAFF. The CDR3 DNA reads as TGCGCCAGCAGGACTGACGGATTACGGACTGAAGCTTTCTTT.

The V call is TRBV4-1, the J call TRBJ1-2; D is unclear. This CDR3 has 16 residues. Trimming pared 0 bases from V and 3 bases from J, leaving 14 bases between. The germline CDR1 and CDR2 sequences are MGHRA and YSYEKL. The CDR3 DNA follows: TGCGCCAGCAGCCAAGAAAAGAGGAGAGGAGACTATGGCTACACCTTC. Translating gives CASSQEKRRGDYGYTF.

The chain joins TRBV5-1 to TRBJ2-1, with 7 bases matching TRBD2. From germline, CDR1 is SGHRS and CDR2 YFSETQ. The CDR3 length is 15 residues. V dropped 5 bases and J dropped 5; count of bases not matched to a gene: 10. CDR3 protein: CASSTLASGDNEQFF. CDR3 coding DNA: TGCGCCAGCAGTACTTTGGCTAGCGGAGACAATGAGCAGTTCTTC.

V gene TRBV6-4 combines with J gene TRBJ1-2, with no clear D. Germline values: CDR1 MRHNA, CDR2 SNTAGT. V was trimmed by 1 base and J by 5 bases, leaving 11 bases between them. This CDR3 is built from 14 residues. CDR3 DNA: TGTGCCAGCAGTGACTTCCCGAGCCCTTATGGCTACACCTTC. The encoded protein is CASSDFPSPYGYTF.

This chain links TRBV25-1 with TRBJ1-1; weak D call: TRBD1 (5 bases). CDR3 length: 15 residues. The germline gives CDR1 MGHDK, CDR2 SYGVNS. Trimming took 6 bases from V and 1 from J, leaving 15 bases between them. The CDR3 nucleotides are TGTGCCAGCAGGCTCCTGGGGCAGGGGAACACTGAAGCTTTCTTT. Translated: CASRLLGQGNTEAFF.

The V and J genes are TRBV11-2 and TRBJ1-6, with D possibly matching TRBD1 (5 bases). This CDR3 spans 15 amino acids. The ends were cut back, 3 bases at V and 7 bases at J, with 13 bases in the middle. Germline loops: CDR1 SGHAT, CDR2 FQNNGV. The CDR3 here is CASSLRGDGNSPLHF. CDR3 coding DNA: TGTGCCAGCAGCTTGCGGGGGGACGGGAATTCACCCCTCCACTTT.

Notes on this clone: This CDR3 is also generated by other DNA sequences in the sample. The J gene is TRBJ1-5, the V gene TRBV6-5; D possibly corresponds to TRBD1 (5 bases). The CDR3 runs 13 residues. CDR1 is MNHEY and CDR2 is SVGAGI in the germline V gene. V dropped 3 bases and J dropped 4 bases, with 7 bases sitting between them. DNA for the CDR3: TGTGCCAGCAGTTATGGGGGGAATCAGCCCCAGCATTTT. Protein sequence: CASSYGGNQPQHF.

The rearrangement joins TRBV7-2 to TRBJ1-1, with D perhaps matching TRBD1 (5 bases). The CDR3 contains 17 residues. V lost 4 bases and J 5 bases, leaving 23 bases between the germline ends. Germline CDR1 and CDR2: SGHTA and FQGNSA. The chain's CDR3 is CASSSTQQGFATTEAFF. CDR3 nucleotide sequence: TGTGCCAGCAGCTCCACCCAGCAGGGATTTGCGACGACTGAAGCTTTCTTT.